This T cell receptor (beta chain) originates from a study of early T cells in non-severe SARS-CoV-2 infection. Overall study results and limits: Matching with VDJdb favored anti-spike CD8 responses (missing private and CD4 specificities).

Ten or more counts support this clonotype. Antigen specificity is unknown. This CDR3 contains 14 residues. From germline, CDR1 is SQVTM and CDR2 ANQGSEA. Trimming stripped 6 bases from V and 2 bases from J, with 16 bases between. Using its own MiXCR run on the 5' RACE reads, TCRdb lists one record per CDR3 protein. This sample carries roughly 75,000 distinct CDR3 sequences, 9% to 10% of them seen once, and the ten largest clones take approximately 5%. The sample was whole blood. The receptor was isolated from an adult who was a healthcare worker with PCR-confirmed SARS-CoV-2 infection or an uninfected control (not recorded which). V and J are TRBV29-1 and TRBJ2-5, with D possibly being TRBD1 (5 bases). As DNA, the CDR3 is TGCAGCGTCGAATACAGGATCGTGCAAGAGACCCAGTACTTC. It codes for CSVEYRIVQETQYF.